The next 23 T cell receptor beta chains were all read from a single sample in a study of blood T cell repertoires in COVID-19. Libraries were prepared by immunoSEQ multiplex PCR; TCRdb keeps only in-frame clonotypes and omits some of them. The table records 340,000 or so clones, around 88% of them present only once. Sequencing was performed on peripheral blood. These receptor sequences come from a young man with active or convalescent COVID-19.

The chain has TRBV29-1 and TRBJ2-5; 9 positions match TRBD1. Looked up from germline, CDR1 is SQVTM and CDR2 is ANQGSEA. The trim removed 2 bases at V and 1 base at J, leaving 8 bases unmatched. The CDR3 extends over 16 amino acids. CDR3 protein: CSVEYRDRDVQETQYF. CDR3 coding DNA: TGCAGCGTTGAATACCGGGACAGGGATGTCCAAGAGACCCAGTACTTC.

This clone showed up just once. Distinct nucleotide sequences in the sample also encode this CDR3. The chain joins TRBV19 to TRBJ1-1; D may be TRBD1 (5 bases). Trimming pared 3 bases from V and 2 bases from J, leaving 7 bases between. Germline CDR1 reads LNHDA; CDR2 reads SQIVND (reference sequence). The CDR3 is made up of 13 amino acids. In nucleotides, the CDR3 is TGTGCCAGTAGTATCGGACAAAACACTGAAGCTTTCTTT. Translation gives CASSIGQNTEAFF.

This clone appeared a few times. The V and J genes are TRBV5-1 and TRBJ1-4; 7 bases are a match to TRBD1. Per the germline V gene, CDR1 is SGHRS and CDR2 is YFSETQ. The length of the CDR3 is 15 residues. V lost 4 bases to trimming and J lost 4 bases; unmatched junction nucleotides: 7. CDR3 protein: CASSPTGAVNEKLFF. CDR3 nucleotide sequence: TGCGCCAGCAGCCCAACAGGGGCAGTTAATGAAAAACTGTTTTTT.

For the CDR3, the DNA is TGCAGCGACGACCGATGGCCGGCCGGGACACCACTCTACGAGCAGTACTTC. The encoded protein is CSDDRWPAGTPLYEQYF. V is TRBV29-1 and J is TRBJ2-7; possibly TRBD1 for D (6 bases). The V end lost 7 bases, the J end lost 3 bases, and 28 bases lay between the germline ends. This CDR3 spans 17 amino acids. Germline lookup yields CDR1 SQVTM and CDR2 ANQGSEA.

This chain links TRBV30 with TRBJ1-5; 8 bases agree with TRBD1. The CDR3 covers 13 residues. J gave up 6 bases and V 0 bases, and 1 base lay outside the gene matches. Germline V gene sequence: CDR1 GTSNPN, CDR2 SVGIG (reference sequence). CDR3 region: CAWSVQGGQPQHF. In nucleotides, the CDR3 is TGTGCCTGGAGTGTACAGGGGGGTCAGCCCCAGCATTTT.

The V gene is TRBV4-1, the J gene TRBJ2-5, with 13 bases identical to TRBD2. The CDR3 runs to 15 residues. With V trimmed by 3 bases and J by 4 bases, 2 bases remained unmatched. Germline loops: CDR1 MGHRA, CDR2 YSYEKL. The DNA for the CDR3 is TGCGCCAGCAGCCAGGGACTAGCGGGGAGAGAGACCCAGTACTTC. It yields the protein CASSQGLAGRETQYF.

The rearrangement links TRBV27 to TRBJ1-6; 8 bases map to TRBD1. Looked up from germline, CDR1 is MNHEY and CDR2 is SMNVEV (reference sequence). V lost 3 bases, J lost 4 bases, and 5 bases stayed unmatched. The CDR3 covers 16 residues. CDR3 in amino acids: CASSFTGGSYNSPLHF. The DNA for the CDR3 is TGTGCCAGCAGTTTCACAGGGGGTAGTTATAATTCACCCCTCCACTTT.

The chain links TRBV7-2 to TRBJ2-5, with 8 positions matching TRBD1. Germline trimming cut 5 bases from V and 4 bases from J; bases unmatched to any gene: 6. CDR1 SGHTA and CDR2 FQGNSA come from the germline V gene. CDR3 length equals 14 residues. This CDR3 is CASSVQDRGETQYF. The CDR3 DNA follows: TGTGCCAGCAGCGTACAAGACAGGGGAGAGACCCAGTACTTC.

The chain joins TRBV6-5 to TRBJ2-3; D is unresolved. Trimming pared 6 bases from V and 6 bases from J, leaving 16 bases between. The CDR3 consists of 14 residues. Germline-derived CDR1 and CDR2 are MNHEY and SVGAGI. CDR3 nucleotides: TGTGCCAGCAGCGCCCTTAACAGCCCCGATACGCAGTATTTT. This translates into CASSALNSPDTQYF.

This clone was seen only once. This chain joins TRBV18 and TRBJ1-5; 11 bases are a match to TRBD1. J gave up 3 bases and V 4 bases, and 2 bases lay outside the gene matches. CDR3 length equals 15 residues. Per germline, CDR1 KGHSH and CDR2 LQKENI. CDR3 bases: TGTGCCAGCTCACGGACAGGGGGCAACAATCAGCCCCAGCATTTT. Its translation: CASSRTGGNNQPQHF. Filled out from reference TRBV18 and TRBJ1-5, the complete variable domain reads NAGVMQNPRHLVRRRGQEARLRCSPMKGHSHVYWYRQLPEEGLKFMVYLQKENIIDESGMPKERFSAEFPKEGPSILRIQQVVRGDSAAYFCASSRTGGNNQPQHFGDGTRLSIL.

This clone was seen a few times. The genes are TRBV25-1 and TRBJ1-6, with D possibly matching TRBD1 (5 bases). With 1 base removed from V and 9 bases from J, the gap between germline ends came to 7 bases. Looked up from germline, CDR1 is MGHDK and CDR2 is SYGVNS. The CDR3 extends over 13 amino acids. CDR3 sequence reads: CASSEWGVSPLHF. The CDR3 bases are TGTGCCAGCAGTGAATGGGGGGTTTCACCCCTCCACTTT.

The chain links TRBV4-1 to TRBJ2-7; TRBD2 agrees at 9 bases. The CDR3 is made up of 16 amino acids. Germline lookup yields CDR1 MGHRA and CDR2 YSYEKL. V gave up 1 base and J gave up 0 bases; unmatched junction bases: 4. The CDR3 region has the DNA TGCGCCAGCAGCCAAGGGGCACTAGCGGGCTCCTACGAGCAGTACTTC. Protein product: CASSQGALAGSYEQYF.

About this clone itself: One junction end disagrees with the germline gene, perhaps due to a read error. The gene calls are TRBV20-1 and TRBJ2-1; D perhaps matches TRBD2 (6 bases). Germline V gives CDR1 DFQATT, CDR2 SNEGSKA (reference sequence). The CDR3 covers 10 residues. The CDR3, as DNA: TGCAGTGCTAGAGGCGCGGGCGGGGTCTTC. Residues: CSARGAGGVF.

The CDR3 sequence: CSASALGQGGGTNEKLFF. In DNA form, the CDR3 reads TGCAGTGCTAGTGCCTTGGGACAGGGGGGAGGCACTAATGAAAAACTGTTTTTT. The V gene is TRBV20-1, the J gene TRBJ1-4, with 11 bases lining up with TRBD1. V lost 3 bases and J lost 2; bases outside the gene matches: 11. The CDR3 extends over 18 amino acids. The germline CDR1 and CDR2 sequences are DFQATT and SNEGSKA (reference sequence).

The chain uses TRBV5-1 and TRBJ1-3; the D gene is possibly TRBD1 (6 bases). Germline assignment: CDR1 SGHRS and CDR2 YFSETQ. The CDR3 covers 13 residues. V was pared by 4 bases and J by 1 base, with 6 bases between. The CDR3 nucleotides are TGCGCCAGCAGCCAGGGGTCTGGAAACACCATATATTTT. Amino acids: CASSQGSGNTIYF.

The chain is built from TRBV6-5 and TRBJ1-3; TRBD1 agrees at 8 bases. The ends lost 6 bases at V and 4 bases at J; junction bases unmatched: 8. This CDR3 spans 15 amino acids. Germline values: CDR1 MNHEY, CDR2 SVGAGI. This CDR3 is CASRVRGQSGNTIYF. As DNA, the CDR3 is TGTGCCAGCAGGGTCAGGGGGCAGTCAGGAAACACCATATATTTT.

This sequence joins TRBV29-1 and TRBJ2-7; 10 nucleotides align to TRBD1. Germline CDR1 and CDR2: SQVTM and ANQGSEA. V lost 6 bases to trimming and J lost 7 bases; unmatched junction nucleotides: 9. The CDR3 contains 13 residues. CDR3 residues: CSVEGQGLREQYF. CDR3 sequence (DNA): TGCAGCGTGGAGGGACAGGGGTTACGGGAGCAGTACTTC.

CDR3 loop: CASSPDRGLPYSNQPQHF. The CDR3 DNA is TGCGCCAGCAGCCCTGACAGGGGGTTACCTTATAGCAATCAGCCCCAGCATTTT. V is TRBV4-1 and J is TRBJ1-5; 9 bases are a match to TRBD1. CDR3 length equals 18 residues. After removal of 4 bases from V and 0 bases from J, the junction contained 10 bases not matched to a gene. Germline CDR1 and CDR2: MGHRA and YSYEKL.

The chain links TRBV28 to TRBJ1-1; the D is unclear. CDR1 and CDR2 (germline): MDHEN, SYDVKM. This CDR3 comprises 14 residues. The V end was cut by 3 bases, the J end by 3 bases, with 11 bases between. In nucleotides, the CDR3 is TGTGCCAGCAGTTTGCAACTAATGGACACTGAAGCTTTCTTT. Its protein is CASSLQLMDTEAFF.

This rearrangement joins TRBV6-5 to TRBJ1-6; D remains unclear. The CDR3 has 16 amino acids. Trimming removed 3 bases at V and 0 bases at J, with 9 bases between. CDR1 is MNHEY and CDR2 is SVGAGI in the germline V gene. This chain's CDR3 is CASSYYTSSYNSPLHF. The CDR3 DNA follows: TGTGCCAGCAGTTATTACACTAGCTCCTATAATTCACCCCTCCACTTT.

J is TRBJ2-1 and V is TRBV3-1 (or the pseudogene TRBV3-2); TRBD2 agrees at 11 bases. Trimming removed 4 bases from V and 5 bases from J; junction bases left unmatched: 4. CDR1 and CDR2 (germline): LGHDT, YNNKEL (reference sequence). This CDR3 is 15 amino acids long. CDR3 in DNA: TGTGCCAGCAGCCTCGGGACTAGCGGAGACAATGAGCAGTTCTTC. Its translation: CASSLGTSGDNEQFF.

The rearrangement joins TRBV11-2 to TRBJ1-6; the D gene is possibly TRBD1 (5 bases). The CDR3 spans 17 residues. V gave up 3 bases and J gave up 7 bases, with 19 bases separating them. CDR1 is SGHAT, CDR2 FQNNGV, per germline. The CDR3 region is CASSLDSPGLRNSPLHF. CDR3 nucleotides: TGTGCCAGCAGCTTGGACTCACCGGGACTCAGAAATTCACCCCTCCACTTT. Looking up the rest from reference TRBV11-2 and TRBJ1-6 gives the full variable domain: EAGVAQSPRYKIIEKRQSVAFWCNPISGHATLYWYQQILGQGPKLLIQFQNNGVVDDSQLPKDRFSAERLKGVDSTLKIQPAKLEDSAVYLCASSLDSPGLRNSPLHFGNGTRLTVT.

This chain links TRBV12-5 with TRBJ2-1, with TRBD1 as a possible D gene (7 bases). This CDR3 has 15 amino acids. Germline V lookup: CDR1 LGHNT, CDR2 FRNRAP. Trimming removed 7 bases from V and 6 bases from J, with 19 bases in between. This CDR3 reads CASVRAAGGLNEQFF. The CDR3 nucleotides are TGTGCTAGTGTCCGTGCGGCAGGGGGGCTCAATGAGCAGTTCTTC.